A single TCR beta chain is shown here with its context. The antigen remains undetermined. Trimming took off 4 bases at V and 5 bases at J, with 6 bases between the two ends. The CDR3 length is 11 residues. Germline V gene data show CDR1 as SQVTM and CDR2 as ANQGSEA. This entry belongs to a study of shared clonotypes between healthy human individuals. Study results and limitations: Relative to clonotypes present in all four donors, those not shared had lower generation probabilities.

The assay was immunoSEQ multiplex PCR, and TCRdb's table has in-frame clones only and misses some. The sample holds under 850,000 clones; over 55% are singletons and the top ten take around 1.7%. The source material was memory CD4+ T cells sorted from blood. Regarding subset: CD45RA-negative fraction. The clonotype originates from a woman under 40 in good health. The V call is TRBV29-1, the J call TRBJ2-4, with D unclear. The CDR3 loop reads CSVGTENIQYF. CDR3 in DNA: TGCAGCGTTGGGACGGAAAACATTCAGTACTTC. Based on the CDR3 plus reference TRBV29-1 and TRBJ2-4, the full variable domain is SAVISQKPSRDICQRGTSLTIQCQVDSQVTMMFWYRQQPGQSLTLIATANQGSEATYESGFVIDKFPISRPNLTFSTLTVSNMSPEDSSIYLCSVGTENIQYFGAGTRLSVL.